The text below deals with one T cell receptor (beta chain). What antigen it recognizes has not been identified. No clone much larger than this one lies a single base away; base qualities are absent. Patients with melanoma were used as donors. This specimen belongs to a study of CD4+ T cells in melanoma (dated 2022 in TCRdb). Study-level background: Neoantigen-specific CD4+ T cells in human melanoma were what the study investigated. Study-wide findings and limitations: Diverse differentiation states were reported to be shown by neoantigen-specific CD4+ T cells in melanoma. The report described a correlation between neoantigen-specific CD4+ T cells and the function of CD8+ T cells, macrophages and B cells.

Libraries were built with the immunoSEQ multiplex PCR assay. Not all clones reach the TCRdb copy of this immuneACCESS table, which keeps in-frame sequences only. Checked studies attribute under half of the gap to unresolved V genes and leave the rest unexplained. This sample holds some 21,000 clones; more than 70% were observed only once. The top ten clones comprise about 8.8% of the sample. CDR1 DFQATT and CDR2 SNEGSKA were looked up in the germline V gene (reference sequence). Including the terminal cysteine and phenylalanine, the CDR3 comprises 11 residues. This entry keeps only the CDR3 DNA: 33 bases, framed from base 1. Trimming at the junction amounts to 0 bases on V and 1 base on J, and the germline ends lie 0 bases apart.

The TCR sequence derives from a human donor with melanoma. The sequence links TRBV20-1 to TRBJ2-5; no D segment can be confidently identified. The DNA reads as follows: TGCAGTGCTAGAGACCAAGAGACCCAGTACTTC. This codes for CSARDQETQYF.